The T cell receptor (beta chain) described here comes from a study of T-cell memory formation after mild COVID-19. One entry per CDR3 protein, called by TCRdb with MiXCR from the 5' RACE reads. Of 410,000 or so distinct CDR3 sequences in the sample, roughly a quarter were seen once. In its sample, this clonotype was seen a few times. From germline, CDR1 is LNHNV and CDR2 YYDKDF (reference sequence). V lost 1 base and J 6 bases, leaving 13 bases between the germline ends. This CDR3 contains 15 residues. The chain recombines TRBV15 with TRBJ1-5; no clear D. This sequence originates from an adult woman who had mild COVID-19 (a few samples of this study predate the infection). Cell type and time point are not known. Sequenced input: PBMCs or a T cell subset sorted from them (not recorded which). CDR3 sequence: CATSRVLGAAQPQHF. DNA for the CDR3: TGTGCCACCAGCAGAGTTTTGGGAGCTGCTCAGCCCCAGCATTTT.